This TCR beta chain was recovered during a study of blood T cells in healthy people across ages. Study outcomes and limitations: Researchers deemed the diversity estimates from one million T cells underestimates. Older age went with lower TCR beta diversity per million T cells, in a roughly linear way. The study could not conclusively compare naive and antigen-experienced cells, given its unsorted PBMCs.

A note on this clonotype: The antigen is unknown.

For the second PCR, which ran for about 7 to 11 cycles, a sample-barcoded 5' primer and a J-beta primer mix were used. Each sample yielded at least 2.5 million CDR3-containing paired-end reads. One entry per CDR3 protein results from TCRdb running MiXCR on the 5' RACE reads. Among hundreds of thousands of distinct CDR3 sequences listed, roughly 53% were seen once. The CDR3 spans 15 residues. V lost 0 bases to trimming and J lost 6 bases, with 14 bases between them. Germline V CDR1 and CDR2: KGHSH, LQKENI. This clonotype was obtained from a man aged 60-69 years in good health. The chain is built from TRBV18 and TRBJ1-1; TRBD1 might be the D (6 bases). What was sequenced was blood. CDR3 DNA: TGTGCCAGCTCACCACCGACCGGGGGCCGTGCTGAAGCTTTCTTT. This gives the protein CASSPPTGGRAEAFF. Supplemented by reference TRBV18 and TRBJ1-1, the full variable domain reads NAGVMQNPRHLVRRRGQEARLRCSPMKGHSHVYWYRQLPEEGLKFMVYLQKENIIDESGMPKERFSAEFPKEGPSILRIQQVVRGDSAAYFCASSPPTGGRAEAFFGQGTRLTVV.